Listed below are T cell receptor beta chains from one sample, sequenced in a study of T cell responses to AZD1222 COVID-19 vaccine. Only in-frame clones appear in the TCRdb table, and some are missing; sequencing was by immunoSEQ multiplex PCR. Among approximately 110,000 clones, 70% to 90% were seen once, and the ten largest hold about 2.5%. This specimen consisted of peripheral blood, obtained 28 days after the second AZD1222 dose. The receptors were sampled from an adult who received the AZD1222 COVID-19 vaccine. CDR3s include the opening cysteine and the closing phenylalanine or tryptophan. D genes are given only for firm matches. The size field is filled for only some rows; it gives once, few, many or a size class.

>-|-|TRBJ1-4|TRBV30
CAWNGGADEKLFF
TGTGCCTGGAATGGGGGCGCCGATGAAAAACTGTTTTTT
>-|-|TRBJ1-1|TRBV19
CASSNTGEAFF
TGTGCCAGTAGTAACACAGGGGAAGCTTTCTTT
>TRBD1|-|TRBJ1-1|TRBV5-1
CASSLAAGGTEAFF
TGCGCCAGCAGCTTGGCCGCAGGGGGCACTGAAGCTTTCTTT
>-|once|TRBJ2-5|TRBV4-3
CASSQRYQETQYF
TGCGCCAGCAGCCAACGATACCAAGAGACCCAGTACTTC
>TRBD2|-|TRBJ2-3|TRBV19
CASTTQLAGDLTQYF
TGTGCCAGTACCACTCAACTAGCGGGAGATCTCACGCAGTATTTT
>TRBD2|few|TRBJ2-2|TRBV10-1
CASNFWLAGNTGELFF
TGCGCCAGCAACTTTTGGCTAGCGGGCAACACCGGGGAGCTGTTTTTT
>-|-|TRBJ2-2|TRBV9
CASSVPGGTGELFF
TGTGCCAGCAGCGTCCCTGGCGGGACCGGGGAGCTGTTTTTT
>-|-|TRBJ1-3|TRBV19
CASSNTGPGNTIYF
TGTGCCAGTAGTAACACAGGCCCTGGAAACACCATATATTTT
>TRBD1|-|TRBJ1-6|TRBV28
CASSSQGLSYNSPLHF
TGTGCCAGCAGCTCACAGGGGCTCTCCTATAATTCACCCCTCCACTTT
>-|once|TRBJ1-2|TRBV9
CASSAPQGNYGYTF
TGTGCCAGCAGCGCCCCACAGGGAAACTATGGCTACACCTTC
>TRBD1|-|TRBJ1-1|TRBV9
CASSTPTGVATEAFF
TGTGCCAGCAGCACCCCGACAGGGGTTGCCACTGAAGCTTTCTTT
>-|-|TRBJ1-1|TRBV29-1
CSVANTEAFF
TGCAGCGTCGCGAACACTGAAGCTTTCTTT
>TRBD1|once|TRBJ1-1|TRBV5-1
CASSLSNRAGGTEAFF
TGCGCCAGCAGCTTGTCAAACAGAGCAGGGGGGACTGAAGCTTTCTTT
>TRBD1|-|TRBJ1-2|TRBV6-1
CASSETSWQGVGYGYTF
TGTGCCAGCAGTGAAACGTCGTGGCAGGGGGTCGGCTATGGCTACACCTTC
>-|-|TRBJ1-2|TRBV4-2
CASSQSIRVYGYTF
TGTGCCAGCAGCCAATCAATCAGGGTTTATGGCTACACCTTC
>TRBD2|-|TRBJ2-1|TRBV9
CASSVGGSGREQFF
TGTGCCAGCAGCGTAGGCGGTAGCGGGAGGGAGCAGTTCTTC
>-|-|TRBJ1-3|TRBV11-3
CASSLGASGNTIYF
TGTGCCAGCAGCTTGGGGGCCTCTGGAAACACCATATATTTT
>TRBD1|once|TRBJ2-7|TRBV5-1
CASSLAGTGNSEQYF
TGCGCCAGCAGCTTGGCAGGGACAGGGAACAGCGAGCAGTACTTC
>-|-|TRBJ1-6|TRBV27
CASRVRGANNSPLHF
TGTGCCAGCCGCGTCCGGGGTGCGAATAATTCACCCCTCCACTTT
>-|few|TRBJ1-4|TRBV5-1
CASSRVVTGLENEKLFF
TGCGCCAGCAGCCGTGTTGTAACAGGTCTAGAGAATGAAAAACTGTTTTTT
>TRBD1|-|TRBJ1-5|TRBV29-1
CSVRGLGNQPQHF
TGCAGCGTTAGGGGGCTAGGTAATCAGCCCCAGCATTTT
>TRBD2|-|TRBJ2-7|TRBV5-4
CASSLESGTSAHEQYF
TGTGCCAGCAGCTTGGAGTCGGGGACTAGCGCCCACGAGCAGTACTTC
>TRBD1|-|TRBJ2-5|TRBV4-2
CASSPGQAQETQYF
TGTGCCAGCAGCCCCGGACAGGCTCAAGAGACCCAGTACTTC
>TRBD2|-|TRBJ2-2|TRBV10-3
CAITGGGAGELFF
TGTGCCATCACGGGGGGAGGTGCCGGGGAGCTGTTTTTT
>-|few|TRBJ1-5|TRBV3-1/TRBV3-2
CASSQDQRGRFFYSNQPQHF
TGTGCCAGCAGCCAAGATCAGAGGGGACGCTTTTTTTATAGCAATCAGCCCCAGCATTTT
>-|-|TRBJ1-4|TRBV2
CASTYLSGKLFF
TGTGCCAGCACCTATTTGTCGGGAAAACTGTTTTTT
>-|once|TRBJ1-1|TRBV28
CASSLPLGATEAFF
TGTGCCAGCAGTTTACCCCTCGGAGCCACTGAAGCTTTCTTT
>TRBD1|-|TRBJ1-4|TRBV24-1
CATSDPTGTGNEKLFF
TGTGCCACCAGTGATCCCACCGGGACAGGAAATGAAAAACTGTTTTTT
>-|-|TRBJ1-6|TRBV28
CASSPGSLDSPLHF
TGTGCCAGCAGCCCCGGGTCCCTCGATTCACCCCTCCACTTT
>TRBD1|once|TRBJ1-4|TRBV28
CASSPGTAGNEKLFF
TGTGCCAGCAGTCCCGGGACAGCCGGTAATGAAAAACTGTTTTTT
>TRBD1|-|TRBJ2-1|TRBV14
CASSQDRGIYEQFF
TGTGCCAGCAGCCAGGACAGGGGAATCTATGAGCAGTTCTTC
>-|-|TRBJ2-5|TRBV3-1/TRBV3-2
CASSQVRETQYF
TGTGCCAGCAGCCAAGTCAGGGAGACCCAGTACTTC
>-|-|TRBJ2-4|TRBV7-3
CASSPSRSTNIQYF
TGTGCCAGCAGCCCTTCCCGCTCCACAAACATTCAGTACTTC
>TRBD1|-|TRBJ2-3|TRBV11-3
CASSPRQGGADTQYF
TGTGCCAGCAGCCCTCGACAGGGGGGCGCAGATACGCAGTATTTT
>-|-|TRBJ1-2|TRBV7-2
CASTQAPTGFGGYTF
TGTGCCAGCACCCAAGCCCCTACAGGGTTTGGTGGCTACACCTTC
>TRBD1|-|TRBJ2-5|TRBV10-1
CASSESRGKETQYF
TGCGCCAGCAGTGAGTCCAGGGGGAAGGAGACCCAGTACTTC
>-|-|TRBJ2-1|TRBV30
CAWMAGYNEQFF
TGTGCCTGGATGGCGGGTTACAATGAGCAGTTCTTC
>TRBD2|-|TRBJ2-5|TRBV5-1
CASSSFSGREETQYF
TGCGCCAGCAGCTCTTTTAGCGGGAGGGAAGAGACCCAGTACTTC
>-|-|TRBJ2-4|TRBV9
CASSVPSETAKNIQYF
TGTGCCAGCAGCGTACCCTCAGAGACGGCCAAAAACATTCAGTACTTC
>TRBD2|-|TRBJ2-2|TRBV7-2
CASSPGLAVTTGELFF
TGTGCCAGCAGCCCCGGACTAGCAGTTACCACCGGGGAGCTGTTTTTT
>-|-|TRBJ2-7|TRBV5-1
CASSLRPYEQYF
TGCGCCAGCAGCTTGAGACCCTACGAGCAGTACTTC
>-|-|TRBJ1-1|TRBV11-2
CASSSSGVITEAFF
TGTGCCAGCAGCTCCTCAGGGGTTATTACTGAAGCTTTCTTT
>-|-|TRBJ2-3|TRBV7-3
CASSSTDTQYF
TGTGCCAGCAGCTCCACAGATACGCAGTATTTT
>-|-|TRBJ2-2|TRBV7-2
CASSLQAAGELFF
TGTGCCAGCAGCTTACAGGCGGCCGGGGAGCTGTTTTTT
>-|-|TRBJ1-2|TRBV7-3
CASSLGHSYGYTF
TGTGCCAGCAGCCTAGGACATTCTTATGGCTACACCTTC
>TRBD1|-|TRBJ1-2|TRBV11-2
CASSFGQGEHGYTF
TGTGCCAGCAGCTTTGGACAGGGGGAACATGGCTACACCTTC
>TRBD2|once|TRBJ2-3|TRBV28
CASSSGLARHTDTQYF
TGTGCCAGCAGTTCGGGACTAGCGAGACACACAGATACGCAGTATTTT
>TRBD2|-|TRBJ2-1|TRBV4-2
CASSQSGTSRYNEQFF
TGTGCCAGCAGCCAATCCGGGACTAGCCGCTACAATGAGCAGTTCTTC
>-|-|TRBJ1-1|TRBV7-9
CASSFLTETEAFF
TGTGCCAGCAGCTTTTTAACTGAGACTGAAGCTTTCTTT
>-|-|TRBJ1-5|TRBV7-2
CASSQPRGSDQPQHF
TGTGCCAGCAGCCAGCCCCGGGGGTCTGATCAGCCCCAGCATTTT
>TRBD2|once|TRBJ2-7|TRBV14
CASSQGLAGAWEQYF
TGTGCCAGCAGCCAAGGACTAGCGGGTGCCTGGGAGCAGTACTTC
>-|once|TRBJ2-7|TRBV7-3
CASSFSPSPRYEQYF
TGTGCCAGCAGCTTCTCTCCCTCCCCCAGATACGAGCAGTACTTC
>-|-|TRBJ1-2|TRBV3-1/TRBV3-2
CASSSFSGTNGGGYTF
TGTGCCAGCAGCTCGTTCTCGGGCACCAATGGTGGTGGCTACACCTTC
>-|-|TRBJ2-1|TRBV29-1
CSVDGGSGPYNEQFF
TGCAGCGTTGACGGGGGTAGCGGCCCCTACAATGAGCAGTTCTTC
>-|-|TRBJ2-1|TRBV21-1
CASSKEAGAEPHNEQFF
TGTGCCAGCAGCAAAGAGGCGGGGGCAGAGCCACACAATGAGCAGTTCTTC
>-|once|TRBJ1-1|TRBV28
CASSGAQGQGNTEAFF
TGTGCCAGCAGCGGAGCCCAGGGGCAGGGGAACACTGAAGCTTTCTTT
>-|-|TRBJ2-7|TRBV18
CASSPSAGSYEQYF
TGTGCCAGCTCACCATCGGCAGGCTCCTACGAGCAGTACTTC